Below, 18 T cell receptor beta chains from the same sample are listed, as sequenced in a study of CD8 T cells in ankylosing spondylitis. General study findings and limits: Made up of eight or nine highly homologous variants, a TCR beta motif appeared characteristic of ankylosing spondylitis blood.

The antigens for these receptors are not known. Via MiXCR, TCRdb re-called the 5' RACE reads, giving one row per CDR3 protein. The sample gives almost 400,000 distinct CDR3 sequences, 20% to 25% of which show up once; approximately 15% is in the top ten. Sequenced sample: blood, either unsorted or a sorted T cell fraction (not recorded which). The receptors come from a male donor with ankylosing spondylitis.

The chain links TRBV5-1 to TRBJ2-5; D is uncertain. The CDR3 contains 15 residues. CDR1 is SGHRS and CDR2 is YFSETQ in the germline V gene. Between the trimmed V and J ends, which lost 0 bases and 1 base, there was a span of 10 bases. The CDR3 loop reads CASSLVSALQETQYF. The CDR3 DNA follows: TGCGCCAGCAGCTTGGTGTCGGCCCTCCAAGAGACCCAGTACTTC. The full variable domain, rest sourced from reference TRBV5-1 and TRBJ2-5, is KAGVTQTPRYLIKTRGQQVTLSCSPISGHRSVSWYQQTPGQGLQFLFEYFSETQRNKGNFPGRFSGRQFSNSRSEMNVSTLELGDSALYLCASSLVSALQETQYFGPGTRLLVL.

The chain joins TRBV28 to TRBJ2-7; D unclear. This CDR3 spans 13 amino acids. Germline loops: CDR1 MDHEN, CDR2 SYDVKM. V lost 7 bases, J lost 2 bases, and 12 bases lay in between. CDR3 region: CASNRLEPYEQYF. The CDR3 DNA reads as TGTGCCAGCAATCGCCTCGAGCCCTACGAGCAGTACTTC.

The chain carries TRBV11-3 and TRBJ2-1; possible D gene TRBD2, 5 bases. This CDR3 region has 14 residues. V was shortened by 1 base and J by 9 bases, with 13 bases between the two germline ends. From germline, CDR1 is SGHNT and CDR2 YENEEA. The CDR3 coding sequence is TGTGCCAGCAGCTTAGTCGGACTTGGGAGTGAGCAGTTCTTC. Translating gives CASSLVGLGSEQFF.

The chain carries TRBV29-1 and TRBJ2-7; maybe TRBD2 (5 bases). The CDR3 contains 13 residues. Germline CDR1 reads SQVTM; CDR2 reads ANQGSEA. V lost 6 bases and J 3 bases, leaving 15 bases between the germline ends. The CDR3 sequence is CSVEESRGYEQYF. As DNA, the CDR3 is TGCAGCGTCGAGGAGAGCCGGGGCTACGAGCAGTACTTC.

This clonotype showed up just a few times. The genes are TRBV7-2 and TRBJ1-1, with 8 bases fitting TRBD1. CDR3 length equals 17 residues. Per germline, CDR1 SGHTA and CDR2 FQGNSA. J was trimmed by 5 bases and V by 0 bases; bases with no gene match: 11. The CDR3 nucleotides are TGTGCCAGCAGCTTAGCTAGTACAGGGGGTTCGGGAACTGAAGCTTTCTTT. Translated: CASSLASTGGSGTEAFF.

This clonotype came up a few times. The chain has TRBV10-3 and TRBJ2-5; perhaps TRBD2 as D (6 bases). V was trimmed by 11 bases and J by 1 base, leaving 20 bases between them. This CDR3 is built from 15 residues. Looked up from germline, CDR1 is ENHRY and CDR2 is SYGVKD. The CDR3 coding sequence is TGTGCCGTACAGAGGGACTTAAAGATCCAAGAGACCCAGTACTTC. It encodes CAVQRDLKIQETQYF.

This clonotype came up once. V is TRBV28 and J is TRBJ2-1; TRBD2 might be the D (6 bases). This CDR3 comprises 14 residues. V gave up 9 bases and J gave up 4 bases, with 16 bases separating them. Per the germline V gene, CDR1 is MDHEN and CDR2 is SYDVKM. The CDR3 sequence: CASTGTQVYNEQFF. DNA of the CDR3: TGTGCCAGTACCGGGACTCAGGTGTACAATGAGCAGTTCTTC.

The sample holds a few counts of this clonotype. The chain uses TRBV5-1 and TRBJ1-6; D gene uncertain. V was clipped by 5 bases and J by 8 bases, with 11 bases between them. Germline V CDR1 and CDR2: SGHRS, YFSETQ. The CDR3 is 13 residues long. CDR3 in amino acids: CASSPVGDSPLHF. CDR3 DNA: TGCGCCAGCAGTCCCGTTGGCGATTCACCCCTCCACTTT. Looking up the rest from reference TRBV5-1 and TRBJ1-6 gives the full variable domain: KAGVTQTPRYLIKTRGQQVTLSCSPISGHRSVSWYQQTPGQGLQFLFEYFSETQRNKGNFPGRFSGRQFSNSRSEMNVSTLELGDSALYLCASSPVGDSPLHFGNGTRLTVT.

The chain couples TRBV5-1 to TRBJ2-7; 7 bases are a match to TRBD1. Germline trimming cut 0 bases from V and 3 bases from J; bases unmatched to any gene: 6. The germline CDR1 and CDR2 sequences are SGHRS and YFSETQ. The CDR3 totals 15 residues. The chain's CDR3 is CASSLAPTGNYEQYF. The CDR3 DNA reads as TGCGCCAGCAGCTTGGCACCGACAGGGAACTACGAGCAGTACTTC.

This clonotype has ten or more counts. This sequence joins TRBV29-1 and TRBJ1-1; TRBD1 agrees at 9 bases. Germline CDR1 SQVTM, CDR2 ANQGSEA. The CDR3 covers 13 residues. J lost 2 bases, V lost 6 bases, and 4 bases had no gene match. The CDR3 loop is CSVGQGQNTEAFF. CDR3 nucleotides: TGCAGCGTGGGACAGGGCCAAAACACTGAAGCTTTCTTT.

This clonotype was recorded a few times. The genes are TRBV20-1 and TRBJ1-6, with unresolved D. Looked up from germline, CDR1 is DFQATT and CDR2 is SNEGSKA (reference sequence). The CDR3 is 15 amino acids. The V gene lost 3 bases and the J gene lost 8 bases, with 17 bases spanning the gap. In nucleotides, the CDR3 is TGCAGTGCTAGTTTAACAGCTGTAGGACATTCACCCCTCCACTTT. The encoded protein is CSASLTAVGHSPLHF.

The genes are TRBV18 and TRBJ2-6; no reliable D call. V lost 2 bases, J lost 9 bases, and 11 bases lay in between. The CDR3 has 14 residues. Looked up from germline, CDR1 is KGHSH and CDR2 is LQKENI. The CDR3 reads CASSPSTDVNVLTF. The CDR3 region has the DNA TGTGCCAGCTCACCATCGACGGACGTCAACGTCCTGACTTTC. Combining the CDR3 with reference TRBV18 and TRBJ2-6 gives the whole variable domain NAGVMQNPRHLVRRRGQEARLRCSPMKGHSHVYWYRQLPEEGLKFMVYLQKENIIDESGMPKERFSAEFPKEGPSILRIQQVVRGDSAAYFCASSPSTDVNVLTFGAGSRLTVL.

This clonotype has more than one count but fewer than ten. One end of the junction does not line up with germline, which may come from a read error. The rearrangement links TRBV3-1 to TRBJ2-1, with D possibly being TRBD2 (5 bases). This CDR3 contains 14 residues. CDR1 LGHDT and CDR2 YNNKEL come from the germline V gene (reference sequence). The CDR3 region is CASGREAGYNEQFF. Here the CDR3 DNA reads TGCGCCAGCGGCCGGGAAGCAGGCTACAATGAGCAGTTCTTC.

The sample holds one count of this clonotype. This chain links TRBV24-1 with TRBJ2-1; no reliable D call. The CDR3 is 13 residues long. Germline CDR1 is KGHDR and CDR2 is SFDVKD. V was cut by 2 bases and J by 8 bases, with 9 bases left in between. This CDR3 is CATSDSVVDEQFF. The DNA of the CDR3 is TGTGCCACCAGTGATTCTGTGGTGGATGAGCAGTTCTTC.

The rearrangement uses TRBV5-1 and TRBJ1-1; D is unresolved. Deletions cut 1 base from V and 3 bases from J, with 10 bases between. CDR3 length equals 14 residues. Per germline, CDR1 SGHRS and CDR2 YFSETQ. This chain's CDR3 is CASSLSGSDTEAFF. The CDR3 bases are TGCGCCAGCAGCTTGTCTGGGTCGGACACTGAAGCTTTCTTT.

This clonotype was counted between two and nine times. This chain joins TRBV20-1 and TRBJ1-2; tentative D call: TRBD1 (5 bases). Germline values: CDR1 DFQATT, CDR2 SNEGSKA (reference sequence). The V and J ends lost 6 bases and 4 bases respectively, with 15 bases between them. The CDR3 length is 13 residues. CDR3 residues: CSATQGSGYGYTF. In nucleotides, the CDR3 is TGCAGTGCGACCCAGGGTAGTGGCTATGGCTACACCTTC.

This clonotype was detected a few times. V gene TRBV20-1 combines with J gene TRBJ2-2, with 9 bases fitting TRBD1. In germline, CDR1 is DFQATT, CDR2 SNEGSKA (reference sequence). CDR3 length: 17 residues. Trimming removed 3 bases from V and 0 bases from J; junction bases left unmatched: 8. The CDR3 nucleotides read TGCAGTGCTAGCCGGGACAGGGAAATCGCGAACACCGGGGAGCTGTTTTTT. Amino acids: CSASRDREIANTGELFF.

The chain has TRBV28 and TRBJ2-7; D perhaps matches TRBD1 (6 bases). The CDR3 loop spans 15 amino acids. In germline, CDR1 is MDHEN, CDR2 SYDVKM. Trimming removed 7 bases from V and 3 bases from J, with 19 bases in between. The CDR3: CASNPTGNVVYEQYF. CDR3 bases: TGTGCCAGCAACCCTACAGGGAATGTAGTCTACGAGCAGTACTTC.